Listed here are 16 T cell receptor beta chains from one sample, sequenced in a study of metastatic and nonmetastatic thyroid tumors. Every patient underwent thyroid surgery untreated. TCRdb re-called clones via MiXCR from the PCR reads. The data contain around 20,000 clones, roughly 12% of them seen just once; the ten biggest clones take up around a quarter. Sequencing was done on a sample of blood. These receptors originate from a female donor with papillary thyroid cancer or a benign thyroid nodule (not recorded which). Some clones in this sample may be carry-over from other donors' samples.

This clone is medium-sized (0.01 to 0.1%) within its sample. The rearrangement links TRBV12-3 or TRBV12-4 to TRBJ1-2; D unclear. The CDR3 consists of 15 residues. V was shortened by 0 bases and J by 8 bases, with 16 bases between the two germline ends. CDR3 loop: CASSLAGIGLEGYTF. CDR3 in DNA: TGTGCCAGCAGTTTAGCCGGTATAGGTCTAGAAGGCTACACCTTC.

This clone occurred a few times. The chain carries TRBV12-3 or TRBV12-4 and TRBJ2-7; 11 bases line up with TRBD2. V trimming: 5 bases; J trimming: 2 bases; junction bases outside the gene matches: 8. The CDR3 extends over 16 amino acids. CDR3 residues: CASSRITSGRPYEQYF. The CDR3 DNA reads TGTGCCAGCAGTCGTATCACTAGCGGGAGACCCTACGAGCAGTACTTC.

This clone was recorded at least ten times. The chain has TRBV7-9 and TRBJ2-5; either TRBD1 or TRBD2 may supply D (6 bases each). The V end lost 10 bases, the J end lost 2 bases, and 11 bases lay between the germline ends. CDR3 length: 12 residues. The germline V gene has CDR1 SEHNR and CDR2 FQNEAQ (reference sequence). The CDR3 DNA reads as TGTGCCACGCCGGGGGCTCAAGAGACCCAGTACTTC. The encoded protein is CATPGAQETQYF.

This clone showed up many times. The chain is built from TRBV2 and TRBJ2-5; 11 bases match TRBD1. This CDR3 has 16 residues. Germline V lookup: CDR1 SNHLY, CDR2 FYNNEI. The V gene end was trimmed by 6 bases and the J gene end by 5 bases; junction bases not matched to a gene: 11. The CDR3 region is CASSPGQGAASETQYF. CDR3 nucleotide sequence: TGTGCCAGCAGCCCAGGACAGGGGGCCGCCAGCGAGACCCAGTACTTC.

The chain joins TRBV6-1 to TRBJ2-3; 10 bases align to TRBD2. Germline CDR1 is MNHNS and CDR2 is SASEGT. Trimming took 2 bases from V and 4 from J; bases not matched to a gene: 0. CDR3 length: 14 amino acids. CDR3 amino acids: CASSELAGADTQYF. The CDR3 DNA reads as TGTGCCAGCAGTGAACTAGCGGGAGCAGATACGCAGTATTTT.

This clone was seen many times. The rearrangement joins TRBV4-2 to TRBJ1-2, with TRBD1 identical over 9 bases. With V trimmed by 4 bases and J by 4 bases, 7 bases remained unmatched. Germline CDR1 is LGHNA and CDR2 is YNFKEQ. CDR3 length: 15 amino acids. The CDR3 loop reads CASSPRTGEGYGYTF. The CDR3 DNA follows: TGTGCCAGCAGCCCCAGGACAGGGGAAGGCTATGGCTACACCTTC.

In this sample, this clone turned up many times. The chain is built from TRBV12-3 or TRBV12-4 and TRBJ1-1; perhaps TRBD1 as D (5 bases). The length of the CDR3 is 13 residues. The germline V and J ends were trimmed by 7 bases and 1 base, with 10 bases remaining between them. The CDR3 DNA sequence: TGTGCCAGCAACCGGGACTCGAACACTGAAGCTTTCTTT. Translating gives CASNRDSNTEAFF.

This sequence joins TRBV5-1 and TRBJ2-7; 9 bases are a match to TRBD1. The CDR3 spans 15 residues. The trim removed 4 bases at V and 2 bases at J, leaving 7 bases unmatched. Germline CDR1 is SGHRS and CDR2 is YFSETQ. The CDR3 loop reads CASSEQGANPYEQYF. The DNA of the CDR3 is TGCGCCAGCAGCGAACAGGGGGCGAATCCCTACGAGCAGTACTTC.

Ten or more counts support this clone. The chain combines TRBV12-3 or TRBV12-4 with TRBJ2-1; D not resolved. The germline V and J ends were trimmed by 5 bases and 7 bases, with 15 bases remaining between them. The CDR3 contains 14 residues. The CDR3 region has the DNA TGTGCCAGCAGTCACAGTACCCGGGTGAATGAGCAGTTCTTC. This translates into CASSHSTRVNEQFF.

This clone rates as medium-sized. The genes are TRBV6-1 and TRBJ2-7, with 16 bases that match TRBD2. V was clipped by 6 bases and J by 1 base; unmatched bases: 6. This CDR3 spans 17 amino acids. Germline values: CDR1 MNHNS, CDR2 SASEGT. The CDR3 nucleotides are TGTGCCAGCAGGGGACTAGCGGGAGGGCCCAGGTCCTACGAGCAGTACTTC. Its protein is CASRGLAGGPRSYEQYF.

In its sample, this clone was seen many times. The V call is TRBV10-2, the J call TRBJ1-1, with D hard to call. Germline CDR1 reads WSHSY; CDR2 reads SAAADI. V lost 5 bases, J lost 6 bases, and 10 bases lay in between. This CDR3 spans 12 amino acids. The CDR3 coding sequence is TGCGCCAGCAGTATTCGGAGATCTGAAGCTTTCTTT. It translates to CASSIRRSEAFF.

In regard to this clone: One end of the junction fails to match germline, which may point to a read error. The V call is TRBV27, the J call TRBJ2-6; D is unclear. The CDR3 extends over 14 amino acids. Germline V gives CDR1 MNHEY, CDR2 SMNVEV (reference sequence). CDR3 sequence: CAISLSPGANVLTF. CDR3 bases: TGTGCCATCAGTTTAAGCCCTGGGGCCAACGTCCTGACTTTC.

The V and J genes are TRBV6-1 and TRBJ2-3; 9 nucleotides line up with TRBD1. CDR3 length: 16 amino acids. The V gene end was trimmed by 5 bases and the J gene end by 6 bases; junction bases not matched to a gene: 12. CDR1 and CDR2 (germline): MNHNS, SASEGT. The CDR3 coding sequence is TGTGCCAGCAGTCAGAACCCGGGACAGGGAGGGGATACGCAGTATTTT. This sequence encodes CASSQNPGQGGDTQYF.

At least ten counts were recorded for this clone. This may stem from a read error, because a much larger clone lies one nucleotide away. This same CDR3 is encoded by further DNA sequences in the sample. The rearrangement links TRBV12-3 or TRBV12-4 to TRBJ1-2, with TRBD1 identical over 7 bases. CDR3 length: 13 amino acids. In DNA, the CDR3 is TGTGCCAGCAGGGTCACAGGGGATTATGGCTACACTTTC. Translation: CASRVTGDYGYTF.

The sample holds a few counts of this clone. A clone one base away is much larger, so this may be a read error. The genes are TRBV20-1 and TRBJ1-1, with D maybe TRBD1 (5 bases). Germline V lookup: CDR1 DFQATT, CDR2 SNEGSKA (reference sequence). CDR3 length equals 14 residues. Trimming stripped 1 base from V and 4 bases from J, with 13 bases between. CDR3 protein: CSARGEDRPTEAFF. CDR3 in DNA: TGCAGTGCTAGAGGGGAAGACAGACCCACTGAAGCTTTCTTT.

Many counts were recorded for this clone. V and J are TRBV20-1 and TRBJ1-1; 7 positions agree with TRBD1. Germline CDR1 and CDR2: DFQATT and SNEGSKA (reference sequence). The J segment lost 10 bases and the V segment lost 0 bases, leaving 8 bases of the junction unmatched. This CDR3 has 13 amino acids. CDR3: CSARDEAGGSAFF. The DNA for the CDR3 is TGCAGTGCTAGAGATGAGGCAGGGGGATCAGCTTTCTTT.